Listed below are T cell receptor beta chains from one sample, sequenced in a study of radiation and T cells in renal cell carcinoma. Using immunoSEQ multiplex PCR, the repertoire was profiled, and TCRdb retains in-frame clones only, with some absent. The table lists some 75,000 clones, 82% of them singletons. The specimen comprised blood, sampled from a patient whose treatment included radiotherapy and nephrectomy. These receptors were collected from a man in his sixties with renal cell carcinoma. Each CDR3 is given with its conserved first and last residue. The order of the fields is clone size, V gene, J gene, CDR3 length, D gene, CDR3 protein, CDR3 DNA. A D gene is named only where the DNA matches it firmly. Size is stated for part of the rows, as once, few or many counts, or as a class when the clone is expanded.

size: NA; V: TRBV19; J: TRBJ2-5; length: 13; D: TRBD1; CDR3: CASSVARGETQYF; DNA: TGTGCCAGTAGTGTGGCCAGGGGGGAGACCCAGTACTTC
size: NA; V: TRBV18; J: TRBJ2-5; length: 13; D: NA; CDR3: CASSPNRPETQYF; DNA: TGTGCCAGCTCACCAAACAGGCCAGAGACCCAGTACTTC
size: NA; V: TRBV7-9; J: TRBJ2-1; length: 12; D: NA; CDR3: CASSLVRDEQFF; DNA: TGTGCCAGCAGCTTAGTTAGGGATGAGCAGTTCTTC
size: few; V: TRBV10-1; J: TRBJ2-7; length: 14; D: TRBD2; CDR3: CASSPTSSSYEQYF; DNA: TGCGCCAGCAGTCCGACTAGCAGCTCCTACGAGCAGTACTTC
size: NA; V: TRBV19; J: TRBJ2-7; length: 16; D: NA; CDR3: CASSLCRYPASYEQYF; DNA: TGTGCCAGTAGTCTTTGCAGGTACCCAGCCTCCTACGAGCAGTACTTC
size: NA; V: TRBV7-9; J: TRBJ2-2; length: 15; D: TRBD2; CDR3: CATLLAGAGTGELFF; DNA: TGTGCCACCTTACTAGCGGGAGCGGGCACCGGGGAGCTGTTTTTT
size: NA; V: TRBV5-1; J: TRBJ2-7; length: 14; D: NA; CDR3: CASSLTPGPHEQYF; DNA: TGCGCCAGCAGCTTGACCCCAGGGCCCCACGAGCAGTACTTC
size: NA; V: TRBV27; J: TRBJ1-4; length: 15; D: TRBD1; CDR3: CASSLFTGVNEKLFF; DNA: TGTGCCAGCAGTTTATTCACAGGGGTTAATGAAAAACTGTTTTTT
size: NA; V: TRBV27; J: TRBJ1-2; length: 16; D: TRBD1; CDR3: CASTPLGTGGQGGYTF; DNA: TGTGCCAGCACCCCCCTCGGGACAGGGGGCCAGGGTGGCTACACCTTC
size: NA; V: TRBV29-1; J: TRBJ2-3; length: 15; D: NA; CDR3: CSVEELAVGTDTQYF; DNA: TGCAGCGTTGAAGAGCTGGCGGTAGGCACAGATACGCAGTATTTT
size: medium-sized; V: TRBV9; J: TRBJ2-3; length: 14; D: TRBD1; CDR3: CASGTGGSTDTQYF; DNA: TGTGCCAGCGGAACAGGGGGATCCACAGATACGCAGTATTTT
size: NA; V: TRBV28; J: TRBJ1-4; length: 13; D: TRBD1; CDR3: CASRSGQGEKLFF; DNA: TGTGCCAGCAGATCCGGACAGGGCGAAAAACTGTTTTTT
size: NA; V: TRBV6-5; J: TRBJ2-3; length: 15; D: TRBD1; CDR3: CASSGTGTGTDTQYF; DNA: TGTGCCAGCAGTGGCACCGGGACAGGGACAGATACGCAGTATTTT
size: NA; V: TRBV6-1; J: TRBJ2-2; length: 15; D: NA; CDR3: CASKENRASTGELFF; DNA: TGTGCCAGCAAAGAGAACAGGGCCTCCACCGGGGAGCTGTTTTTT